This TCR beta chain was found in a study of T-cell memory formation after mild COVID-19. V gave up 0 bases and J gave up 3 bases, with 17 bases separating them. This CDR3 spans 17 amino acids. The germline V gene encodes CDR1 SGHRS and CDR2 YFSETQ. UMIs and sample barcodes were carried by the TCR alpha and TCR beta cDNA libraries that 5'RACE produced using constant-segment primers. TCRdb re-called the 5' RACE reads with MiXCR, one entry per CDR3 protein. The repertoire consists of about 82,000 distinct CDR3 sequences, with 10% to 15% occurring once and the leading ten covering around two fifths. A few counts support this clonotype.

The receptor's source is a man younger than 35 who had mild COVID-19 (a few samples of this study predate the infection). Cell type and time point are not known. Sequencing input: PBMCs or a T cell subset sorted from them (not recorded which). V usage is TRBV5-1 and J usage is TRBJ2-3, with D perhaps being TRBD1 or TRBD2 (6 bases each). DNA for the CDR3: TGCGCCAGCAGCTTGGTCGGGGGCCTAGCTGTGACAGATACGCAGTATTTT. It yields the protein CASSLVGGLAVTDTQYF.